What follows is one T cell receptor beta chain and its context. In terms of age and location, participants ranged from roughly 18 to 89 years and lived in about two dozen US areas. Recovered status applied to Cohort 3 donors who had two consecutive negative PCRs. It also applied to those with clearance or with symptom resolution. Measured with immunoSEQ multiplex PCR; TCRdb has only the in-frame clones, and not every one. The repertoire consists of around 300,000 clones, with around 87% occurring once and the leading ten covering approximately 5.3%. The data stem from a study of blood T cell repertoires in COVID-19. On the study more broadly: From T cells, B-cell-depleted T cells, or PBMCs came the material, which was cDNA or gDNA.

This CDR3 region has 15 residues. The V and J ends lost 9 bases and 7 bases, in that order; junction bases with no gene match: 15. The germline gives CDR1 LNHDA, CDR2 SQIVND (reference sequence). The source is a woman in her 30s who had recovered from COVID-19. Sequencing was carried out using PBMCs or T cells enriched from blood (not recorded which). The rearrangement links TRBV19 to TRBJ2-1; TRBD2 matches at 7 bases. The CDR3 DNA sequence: TGTGCCAGCTTCGGATGGGGGGGGACGGGGAATGAGCAGTTCTTC. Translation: CASFGWGGTGNEQFF. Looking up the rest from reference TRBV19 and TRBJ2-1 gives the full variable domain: DGGITQSPKYLFRKEGQNVTLSCEQNLNHDAMYWYRQDPGQGLRLIYYSQIVNDFQKGDIAEGYSVSREKKESFPLTVTSAQKNPTAFYLCASFGWGGTGNEQFFGPGTRLTVL.